This TCR beta chain was identified during a study of identical twins. Findings of the study overall: Whereas memory repertoires showed no such difference, abundant cord blood beta clonotypes carried fewer insertions. Alpha sequences out of frame and shared by twins had excess low generation probability.

V lost 4 bases and J lost 6, with 9 bases in between. Germline CDR1 SGHDN, CDR2 FVKESK. This CDR3 contains 13 residues. cDNA carried unique molecular identifiers, and a universal primer site was added by template switching. TCRdb ran MiXCR on the 5' RACE reads and lists one entry per CDR3 protein. The table records about 150,000 distinct CDR3 sequences, 3.5% of them present only once. Healthy Caucasians were all of the donors. This clonotype has ten or more counts. Its specificity is not known. This chain links TRBV14 with TRBJ2-2; D call uncertain. This receptor was identified in a man in his late teens or twenties in good health. Sequenced sample: memory T cells sorted from blood. CDR3 coding DNA: TGTGCCAGCAGCCCAAGAATGTCCGGGGAGCTGTTTTTT. It yields the protein CASSPRMSGELFF.